Reported below is one T cell receptor beta chain. This record belongs to a study of blood T cells in healthy people across ages. A second PCR, run for about 6 to 12 cycles, used a sample-barcoded 5' primer plus a J-beta primer mix. TCRdb called the 5' RACE reads again in MiXCR, with one record for every CDR3 protein. The table shows about 930,000 distinct CDR3 sequences, with approximately 32% occurring only once. Germline CDR1 reads DFQATT; CDR2 reads SNEGSKA (reference sequence). This CDR3 is 13 amino acids long. Unmatched junction bases numbered 4, after V lost 1 base and J lost 6 bases. These data were also filed under a second study, of T cells of mothers and their children.

The source of this sequence is a woman in her forties in good health. The sequenced sample was blood. The chain has TRBV20-1 and TRBJ1-2, with 8 positions matching TRBD1. The CDR3, as DNA: TGCAGTGCTAGAGTGGGCAGGGGGCATGGCTACACCTTC. It translates to CSARVGRGHGYTF.